This TCR beta chain came from a study of monozygotic twins with inflammatory bowel disease. Whole blood, unsorted for T cells, was the source of total RNA. Looked up from germline, CDR1 is LGHDT and CDR2 is YNNKEL (reference sequence). The CDR3 has 15 residues. TCRdb derives one entry per CDR3 protein from the 5' RACE reads, leaving out DNA. Recorded for this sample: some 440,000 distinct CDR3 sequences. Concerning this clonotype itself: The target antigen is unknown.

Findings and limits, study-wide: Immunosuppressive treatments were not uniform, and this may have added variability to patient repertoires. Discrimination among different T cell subtypes was not achievable.

What was sequenced was blood. This sequence was found in a human donor with ulcerative colitis or Crohn's disease, or a healthy co-twin of an affected twin (not recorded which). This chain links TRBV3-1 with TRBJ2-5; TCRdb's D call, TRBD1, is unchecked because there is no DNA. CDR3 protein: CASSQEGTAQETQYF.